This is a list of T cell receptor beta chains from one sample in a study of early stage breast cancer tumors. The method was immunoSEQ multiplex PCR; TCRdb's version includes in-frame clones alone and lacks a portion of them. The sample has approximately 54,000 clones, around 78% seen once. Sequenced: blood. These receptors were collected from a person in their 40s with breast cancer. Each CDR3 is given with its conserved first and last residue. The D gene is left open where the match is weak. Size values are once, few and many counts, or a class for expanded clones, and some rows have none.

clone_size d_call j_call v_call cdr3_nt cdr3_aa
. TRBD1 TRBJ1-3 TRBV5-5 TGTGCCAGCAGCTGGAAGACAGGGGGACAGGGAAACACCATATATTTT CASSWKTGGQGNTIYF
few TRBD1 TRBJ2-2 TRBV5-5 TGTGCCAGCAGCCCAAACAGGGGCCGGGGCGGGGAGCTGTTTTTT CASSPNRGRGGELFF
. . TRBJ1-3 TRBV5-6 TGTGCCAGCAGCTGGCCAGGGGACGGAAACACCATATATTTT CASSWPGDGNTIYF
. . TRBJ2-1 TRBV6-5 TGTGCCAGCAGTTCGACTAGGGGTGAGCAGTTCTTC CASSSTRGEQFF
. . TRBJ1-2 TRBV6-5 TGTGCCAGCAACACCCTCGGGGAGAACTATGGCTACACCTTC CASNTLGENYGYTF
. TRBD1 TRBJ2-7 TRBV5-1 TGCGCCAGCTCCTATGACCCTTTGGGGACAGCCCCCTACGAGCAGTACTTC CASSYDPLGTAPYEQYF
. . TRBJ1-2 TRBV4-1 TGCGCCAGCAGCCAAGTGGGCGGTCTAGCCAGGTCTAACTATGGCTACACCTTC CASSQVGGLARSNYGYTF
. . TRBJ2-1 TRBV29-1 TGCAGCGCACCGCCCCCCGGAGGAGTCAATGAGCAGTTCTTC CSAPPPGGVNEQFF
. TRBD1 TRBJ2-7 TRBV6-6 TGTGCCAGCAGACTGGACAGGGGAGACGAGCAGTACTTC CASRLDRGDEQYF
once . TRBJ1-6 TRBV6-5 TGTGCCAGCAGCCAGGGCTGGGATTCACCCCTCCACTTT CASSQGWDSPLHF
. . TRBJ2-3 TRBV5-1 TGCGCCAGCAGCTTGGGGGGCCGTGGGAGTGGCACAGATACGCAGTATTTT CASSLGGRGSGTDTQYF
. TRBD2 TRBJ2-1 TRBV7-9 TGTGCCAGCAGCTCCCGACTAGCGGGAGCTCGTGAGCAGTTCTTC CASSSRLAGAREQFF
once . TRBJ2-6 TRBV15 TGTGCCACCAGCAGAGCTTTGACTGGGGCCAACGTCCTGACTTTC CATSRALTGANVLTF
. . TRBJ2-5 TRBV6-5 TGTGCCAGCAGGGCGACCGGGACCGATCAAGAGACCCAGTACTTC CASRATGTDQETQYF
. . TRBJ2-1 TRBV11-2 TGTGCCAGCAGCTTAGAACGGGAGTCCTACAATGAGCAGTTCTTC CASSLERESYNEQFF
few . TRBJ2-1 TRBV2 TGTGCCAGGCAGGGTGTATCTTACAATGAGCAGTTCTTC CARQGVSYNEQFF
. TRBD1 TRBJ1-2 TRBV19 TGTGCCAGTAGTAAAGGACAGGATAACTATGGCTACACCTTC CASSKGQDNYGYTF
. . TRBJ2-7 TRBV5-1 TGCGCCAGCAGCTTCGAACTGACAGGTATGACCTACGAGCAGTACTTC CASSFELTGMTYEQYF
. . TRBJ1-1 TRBV9 TGTGCCAGCAGCGTAGTCCCGACCCAAGTGGGTACTGAAGCTTTCTTT CASSVVPTQVGTEAFF
. . TRBJ2-5 TRBV14 TGTGCCAGCAGCCCTTTACGCCAAGAGACCCAGTACTTC CASSPLRQETQYF
. . TRBJ2-5 TRBV5-4 TGTGCCAGCAGCTTGGACTACCAAGAGACCCAGTACTTC CASSLDYQETQYF
once TRBD2 TRBJ2-2 TRBV18 TGTGCCAGCTCACCTAGACTAGCGGAGAACACCGGGGAGCTGTTTTTT CASSPRLAENTGELFF
. . TRBJ1-1 TRBV5-1 TGCGCCAGCAGTTTGATTCCAGGGGTGATCAACACTGAAGCTTTCTTT CASSLIPGVINTEAFF
once . TRBJ2-7 TRBV30 TGTGCCTGGACTGAGAAAAACAGGGCCGAGCAGTACTTC CAWTEKNRAEQYF
. . TRBJ1-4 TRBV6-5 TGTGCCAGCAGTTACTCTGGGCTACGCAGGGAAAAACTGTTTTTT CASSYSGLRREKLFF
. . TRBJ2-7 TRBV9 TGTGCCAGCAGCGTAGAGGGGAGCTCCTACGAGCAGTACTTC CASSVEGSSYEQYF
few TRBD1 TRBJ2-5 TRBV15 TGTGCCACCAGCACCTACCGGACAGGTGAAGAGACCCAGTACTTC CATSTYRTGEETQYF
. TRBD2 TRBJ2-3 TRBV28 TGTGCCAGCAGTACGGGACTAGCGGGAGGACGGGGAGGAGATACGCAGTATTTT CASSTGLAGGRGGDTQYF
. TRBD1 TRBJ1-3 TRBV10-3 TGTGCCATCAAGAACGACAGGGCTGGAAACACCATATATTTT CAIKNDRAGNTIYF
. . TRBJ2-2 TRBV18 TGTGCCACCGCCTACGAGCGGACCGGGGAGCTGTTTTTT CATAYERTGELFF
. TRBD2 TRBJ2-5 TRBV19 TGTGCCAGTAGCCGCTCAGCGGGAGGTTACCAAGAGACCCAGTACTTC CASSRSAGGYQETQYF
. TRBD1 TRBJ1-5 TRBV7-6 TGTGCCAGCAGCTTAGGGACAGGGGGCGGTCAGCCCCAGCATTTT CASSLGTGGGQPQHF
. . TRBJ2-5 TRBV11-2 TGTGCCAGCAGCTTAGAAGTGGGAGCGGAGACCCAGTACTTC CASSLEVGAETQYF
few . TRBJ2-3 TRBV5-1 TGCGCCAGCAGCTCTCAGGGGGGGAATACAGATACGCAGTATTTT CASSSQGGNTDTQYF
. . TRBJ1-1 TRBV30 TGTGCCTGGAGTCTTGGGAACACTGAAGCTTTCTTT CAWSLGNTEAFF
. . TRBJ2-1 TRBV7-9 TGTGCCAGCAGCTTCGAGGACAGCTACAATGAGCAGTTCTTC CASSFEDSYNEQFF
. . TRBJ2-3 TRBV19 TGTGCCCTACCCCCCCCTAGACAGGCATCCACAGATACGCAGTATTTT CALPPPRQASTDTQYF
. TRBD1 TRBJ2-7 TRBV5-6 TGTGCCAGCAGCTCCGCGGGGACAGGGGCCTACGAGCAGTACTTC CASSSAGTGAYEQYF